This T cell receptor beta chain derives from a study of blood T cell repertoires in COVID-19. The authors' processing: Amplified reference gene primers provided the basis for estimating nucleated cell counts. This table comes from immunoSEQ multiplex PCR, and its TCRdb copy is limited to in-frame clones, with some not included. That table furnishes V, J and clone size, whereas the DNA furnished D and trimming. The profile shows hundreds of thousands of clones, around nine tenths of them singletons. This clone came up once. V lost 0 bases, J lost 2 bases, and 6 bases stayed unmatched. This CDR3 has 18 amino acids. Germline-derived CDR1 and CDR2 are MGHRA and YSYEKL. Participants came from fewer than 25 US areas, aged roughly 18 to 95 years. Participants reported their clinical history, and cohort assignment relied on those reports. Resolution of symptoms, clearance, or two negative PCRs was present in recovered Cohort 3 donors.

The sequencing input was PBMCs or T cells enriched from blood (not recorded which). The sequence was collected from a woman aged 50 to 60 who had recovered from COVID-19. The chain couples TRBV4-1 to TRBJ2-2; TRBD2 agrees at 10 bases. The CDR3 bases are TGCGCCAGCAGCCAAGAACTTGGACTAGCGGAAAACACCGGGGAGCTGTTTTTT. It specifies CASSQELGLAENTGELFF.